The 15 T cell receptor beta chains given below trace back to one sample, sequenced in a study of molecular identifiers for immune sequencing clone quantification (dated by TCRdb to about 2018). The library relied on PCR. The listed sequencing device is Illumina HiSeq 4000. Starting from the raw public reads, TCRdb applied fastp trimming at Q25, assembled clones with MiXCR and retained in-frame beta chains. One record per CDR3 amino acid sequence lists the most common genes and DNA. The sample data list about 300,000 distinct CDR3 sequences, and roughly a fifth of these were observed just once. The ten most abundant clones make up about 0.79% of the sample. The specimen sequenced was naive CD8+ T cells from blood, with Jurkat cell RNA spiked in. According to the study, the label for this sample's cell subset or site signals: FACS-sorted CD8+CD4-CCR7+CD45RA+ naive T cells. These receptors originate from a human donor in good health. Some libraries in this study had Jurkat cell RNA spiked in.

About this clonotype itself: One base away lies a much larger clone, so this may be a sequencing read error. The CDR3 here is CASNYGAPYEQYF. The DNA for the CDR3 is TGTGCCAGCAATTACGGTGCCCCCTACGAGCAGTACTTC. The chain recombines TRBV6-5 with TRBJ2-7; D is uncertain. The germline V gene encodes CDR1 MNHEY and CDR2 SVGAGI. CDR3 size: 13 residues.

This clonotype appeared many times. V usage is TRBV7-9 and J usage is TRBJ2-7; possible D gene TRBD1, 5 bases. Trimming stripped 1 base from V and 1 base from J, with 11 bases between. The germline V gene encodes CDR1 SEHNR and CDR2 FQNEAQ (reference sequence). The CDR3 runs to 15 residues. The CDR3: CASSLEQGPSYEQYF. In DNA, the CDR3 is TGTGCCAGCAGCTTAGAGCAGGGCCCTTCCTACGAGCAGTACTTC. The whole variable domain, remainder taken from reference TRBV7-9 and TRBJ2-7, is DTGVSQNPRHKITKRGQNVTFRCDPISEHNRLYWYRQTLGQGPEFLTYFQNEAQLEKSRLLSDRFSAERPKGSFSTLEIQRTEQGDSAMYLCASSLEQGPSYEQYFGPGTRLTVT.

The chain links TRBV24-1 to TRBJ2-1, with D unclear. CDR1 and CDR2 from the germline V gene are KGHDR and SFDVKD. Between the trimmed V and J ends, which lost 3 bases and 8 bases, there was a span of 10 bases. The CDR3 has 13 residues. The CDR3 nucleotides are TGTGCCACCAGTGATCTAGGGATGGATGAGCAGTTCTTC. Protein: CATSDLGMDEQFF.

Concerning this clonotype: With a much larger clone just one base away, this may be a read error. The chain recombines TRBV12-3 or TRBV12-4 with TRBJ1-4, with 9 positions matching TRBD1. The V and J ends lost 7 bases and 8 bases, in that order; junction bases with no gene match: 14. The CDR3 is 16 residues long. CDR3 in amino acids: CASTTLGTGIYEKLFF. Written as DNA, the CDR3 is TGTGCCAGCACCACCCTCGGGACAGGGATTTACGAAAAACTGTTTTTT.

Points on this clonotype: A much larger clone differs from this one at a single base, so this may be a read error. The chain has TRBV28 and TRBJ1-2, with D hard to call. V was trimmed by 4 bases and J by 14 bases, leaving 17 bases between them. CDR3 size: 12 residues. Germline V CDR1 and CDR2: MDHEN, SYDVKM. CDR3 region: CASSSSPVGFTF. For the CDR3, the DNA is TGTGCCAGCAGTTCATCCCCCGTTGGATTTACCTTC.

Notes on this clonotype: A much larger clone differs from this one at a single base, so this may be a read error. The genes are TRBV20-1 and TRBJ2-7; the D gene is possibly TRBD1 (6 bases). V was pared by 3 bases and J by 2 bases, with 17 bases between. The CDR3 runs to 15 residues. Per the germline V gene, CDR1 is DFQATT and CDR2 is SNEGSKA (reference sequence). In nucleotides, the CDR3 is TGCAGTGCTAGTATTCCCAGACAGGATACCTACGAGCAGTACTTC. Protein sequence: CSASIPRQDTYEQYF.

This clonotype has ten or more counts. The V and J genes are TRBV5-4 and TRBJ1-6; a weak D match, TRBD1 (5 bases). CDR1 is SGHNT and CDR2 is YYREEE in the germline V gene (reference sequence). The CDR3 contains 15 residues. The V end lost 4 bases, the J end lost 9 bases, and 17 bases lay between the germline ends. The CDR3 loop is CASSADGQGGSPLHF. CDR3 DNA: TGTGCCAGCAGCGCGGACGGGCAGGGTGGTTCACCCCTCCACTTT.

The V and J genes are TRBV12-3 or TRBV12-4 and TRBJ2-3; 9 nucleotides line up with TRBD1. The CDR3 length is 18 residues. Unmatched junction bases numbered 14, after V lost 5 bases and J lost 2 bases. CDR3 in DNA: TGTGCCAGCAGTCTTAGCCTCGGAGGGGACAGGGCCACAGATACGCAGTATTTT. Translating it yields CASSLSLGGDRATDTQYF.

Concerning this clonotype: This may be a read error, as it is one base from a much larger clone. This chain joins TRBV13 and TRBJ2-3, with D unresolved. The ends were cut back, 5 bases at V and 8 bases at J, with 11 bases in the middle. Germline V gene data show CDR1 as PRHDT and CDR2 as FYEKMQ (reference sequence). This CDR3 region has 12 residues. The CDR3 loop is CASSGRSGTQYF. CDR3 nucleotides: TGTGCCAGCAGCGGACGGTCCGGTACGCAGTATTTT. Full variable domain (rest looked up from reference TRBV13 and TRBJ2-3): AAGVIQSPRHLIKEKRETATLKCYPIPRHDTVYWYQQGPGQDPQFLISFYEKMQSDKGSIPDRFSAQQFSDYHSELNMSSLELGDSALYFCASSGRSGTQYFGPGTRLTVL.

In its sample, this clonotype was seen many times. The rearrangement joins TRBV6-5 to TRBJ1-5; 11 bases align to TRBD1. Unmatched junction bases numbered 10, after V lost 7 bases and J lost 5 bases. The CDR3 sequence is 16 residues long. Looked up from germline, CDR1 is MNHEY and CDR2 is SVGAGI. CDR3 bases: TGTGCCAGCACCGCAACCTGGACAGGGGGCCATCAGCCCCAGCATTTT. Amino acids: CASTATWTGGHQPQHF.

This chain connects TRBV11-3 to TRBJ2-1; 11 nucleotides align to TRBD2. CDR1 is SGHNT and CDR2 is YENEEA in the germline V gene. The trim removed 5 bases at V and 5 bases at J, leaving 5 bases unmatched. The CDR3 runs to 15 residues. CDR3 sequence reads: CASSTGLAADNEQFF. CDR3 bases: TGTGCCAGCAGCACGGGACTAGCGGCCGACAATGAGCAGTTCTTC.

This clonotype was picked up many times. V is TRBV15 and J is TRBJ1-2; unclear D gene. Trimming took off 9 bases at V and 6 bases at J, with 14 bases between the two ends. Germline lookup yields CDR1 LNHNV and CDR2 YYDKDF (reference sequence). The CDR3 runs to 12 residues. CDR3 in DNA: TGTGCCACAGCGGGTGAGGAGGATGGCTACACCTTC. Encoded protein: CATAGEEDGYTF.

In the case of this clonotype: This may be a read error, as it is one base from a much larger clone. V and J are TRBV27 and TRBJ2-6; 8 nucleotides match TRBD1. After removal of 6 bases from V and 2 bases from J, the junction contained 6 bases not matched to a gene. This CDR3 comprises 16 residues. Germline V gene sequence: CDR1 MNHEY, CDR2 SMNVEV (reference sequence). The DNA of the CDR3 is TGTGCCAGCAGATTCGGACAGGGCCCTGGGGCCAACGTCCTGACTTTC. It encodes CASRFGQGPGANVLTF.

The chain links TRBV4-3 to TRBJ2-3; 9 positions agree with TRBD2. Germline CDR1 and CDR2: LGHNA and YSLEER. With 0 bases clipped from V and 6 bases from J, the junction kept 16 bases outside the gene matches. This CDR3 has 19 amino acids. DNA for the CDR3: TGCGCCAGCAGCCAAGAGGCGTTAGGGTTTCTAGCGGGATTGGATACGCAGTATTTT. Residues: CASSQEALGFLAGLDTQYF.

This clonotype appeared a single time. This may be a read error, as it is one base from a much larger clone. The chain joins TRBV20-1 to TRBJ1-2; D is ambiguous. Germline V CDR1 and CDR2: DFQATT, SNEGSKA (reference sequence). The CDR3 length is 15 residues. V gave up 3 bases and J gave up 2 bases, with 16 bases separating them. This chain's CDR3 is CSASNHIVGNYGYTF. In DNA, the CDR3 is TGCAGTGCTAGTAACCACATTGTGGGAAACTATGGCTACACCTTC.